These 19 T cell receptor beta chains share one sample of origin, sequenced in a study of blood T cell repertoires in COVID-19. Assay: immunoSEQ multiplex PCR; the TCRdb copy retains only in-frame clones and omits some. The data hold under 100,000 clones, with around four fifths observed a single time. Sequencing used peripheral blood. These receptors all come from a man between 50 and 59 years old with acute or convalescent COVID-19.

The chain combines TRBV5-4 with TRBJ2-7, with 12 bases lining up with TRBD2. Per germline, CDR1 SGHNT and CDR2 YYREEE (reference sequence). V dropped 4 bases and J dropped 6; count of bases not matched to a gene: 8. This CDR3 comprises 15 residues. DNA for the CDR3: TGTGCCAGCAGCCAAGCACTAGCGGGAGGCTCCGAGCAGTACTTC. Protein: CASSQALAGGSEQYF. Full variable domain (missing parts from reference TRBV5-4 and TRBJ2-7): ETGVTQSPTHLIKTRGQQVTLRCSSQSGHNTVSWYQQALGQGPQFIFQYYREEENGRGNFPPRFSGLQFPNYSSELNVNALELDDSALYLCASSQALAGGSEQYFGPGTRLTVT.

The chain joins TRBV18 to TRBJ1-4; D unclear. From germline, CDR1 is KGHSH and CDR2 LQKENI. V shed 1 base and J shed 4 bases, with 10 bases lying between them. The CDR3 loop spans 15 amino acids. The CDR3 region has the DNA TGTGCCAGCTCACCACGGTCCGGGAATAATGAAAAACTGTTTTTT. This translates into CASSPRSGNNEKLFF.

The CDR3 region has the DNA TGCGCCAGCAGGGGACAGAACTATGGCTACACCTTC. Translation gives CASRGQNYGYTF. The J gene is TRBJ1-2, the V gene TRBV5-1; 7 nucleotides match TRBD1. V trimming: 5 bases; J trimming: 2 bases; junction bases outside the gene matches: 0. Germline V CDR1 and CDR2: SGHRS, YFSETQ. The CDR3 length is 12 residues.

The chain combines TRBV28 with TRBJ2-7; D remains ambiguous. Germline CDR1 and CDR2: MDHEN and SYDVKM. This CDR3 spans 13 amino acids. Trimming cost V 7 bases and J 0 bases, with 10 bases left between them. The CDR3 here is CASTDTSSYEQYF. The CDR3 DNA reads TGTGCCAGCACAGACACCAGCTCCTACGAGCAGTACTTC.

V gene TRBV2 combines with J gene TRBJ2-4, with 8 nucleotides matching TRBD1. With V trimmed by 4 bases and J by 9 bases, 8 bases remained unmatched. The CDR3 runs 14 residues. The V gene's germline CDR1 is SNHLY and CDR2 FYNNEI. The CDR3 reads CASSASDRATIQYF. CDR3 nucleotide sequence: TGTGCCAGCAGTGCCTCGGACAGGGCGACCATTCAGTACTTC.

The CDR3 loop reads CASSFQAGQGEETQYF. CDR3 nucleotide sequence: TGTGCCAGCAGCTTTCAAGCCGGACAGGGGGAAGAGACCCAGTACTTC. The chain is built from TRBV7-2 and TRBJ2-5; 10 bases map to TRBD1. The trim removed 3 bases at V and 3 bases at J, leaving 7 bases unmatched. Germline CDR1 SGHTA, CDR2 FQGNSA. The CDR3 consists of 16 residues.

The CDR3 DNA follows: TGTGCCAGTAGCACAGGGGGCGCGGGCAATGAGCAGTTCTTC. Translated: CASSTGGAGNEQFF. The chain couples TRBV19 to TRBJ2-1; 9 bases match TRBD1. The CDR3 has 14 amino acids. CDR1 is LNHDA, CDR2 SQIVND, per germline (reference sequence). V lost 6 bases to trimming and J lost 6 bases; unmatched junction nucleotides: 6.

The chain joins TRBV6-5 to TRBJ1-1; tentatively, D is TRBD1 (5 bases). Germline CDR1 MNHEY, CDR2 SVGAGI. The CDR3 is 15 residues long. Between the trimmed V and J ends, which lost 2 bases and 1 base, there was a span of 11 bases. CDR3 region: CASSYTRDGNTEAFF. CDR3 in DNA: TGTGCCAGCAGTTACACGCGGGACGGGAACACTGAAGCTTTCTTT.

The chain joins TRBV7-2 to TRBJ2-2; 11 positions agree with TRBD1. The CDR3 consists of 15 residues. The trim removed 5 bases at V and 7 bases at J, leaving 6 bases unmatched. From germline, CDR1 is SGHTA and CDR2 FQGNSA. Here the CDR3 reads CASSLDRGRGGELFF. DNA of the CDR3: TGTGCCAGCAGCCTGGACAGGGGGCGAGGCGGGGAGCTGTTTTTT.

This clone has a single count. V usage is TRBV12-3 or TRBV12-4 and J usage is TRBJ2-7; 12 bases match TRBD1. J gave up 12 bases and V 4 bases, and 7 bases lay outside the gene matches. The CDR3 length is 13 residues. The CDR3 sequence: CASSSPGQGALYF. The CDR3 DNA sequence: TGTGCCAGCAGTTCCCCGGGACAGGGGGCACTGTACTTC.

The gene calls are TRBV19 and TRBJ1-5; D gene ambiguous. The V and J ends lost 5 bases and 9 bases respectively, with 20 bases between them. Germline values: CDR1 LNHDA, CDR2 SQIVND (reference sequence). CDR3 length equals 15 residues. The CDR3 DNA follows: TGTGCCAGTAGTGCTCACGCGGGTCCCCTTTCGCCCCAGCATTTT. Protein: CASSAHAGPLSPQHF.

V gene TRBV5-4 combines with J gene TRBJ1-1, with D possibly TRBD1 on 6 matching bases. Trimming shortened V by 4 bases and J by 1 base, and 23 bases separated the two germline ends. The germline V gene encodes CDR1 SGHNT and CDR2 YYREEE (reference sequence). The CDR3 contains 18 residues. This CDR3 is CASSPPGRGGNWNTEAFF. Here the CDR3 DNA reads TGTGCCAGCAGCCCACCCGGCCGCGGGGGCAACTGGAACACTGAAGCTTTCTTT. The full variable domain, its missing parts supplied by reference TRBV5-4 and TRBJ1-1, is ETGVTQSPTHLIKTRGQQVTLRCSSQSGHNTVSWYQQALGQGPQFIFQYYREEENGRGNFPPRFSGLQFPNYSSELNVNALELDDSALYLCASSPPGRGGNWNTEAFFGQGTRLTVV.

V usage is TRBV3-1 (or the pseudogene TRBV3-2) and J usage is TRBJ2-1, with TRBD2 identical over 7 bases. The J segment lost 9 bases and the V segment lost 1 base, leaving 3 bases of the junction unmatched. CDR1 LGHDT and CDR2 YNNKEL come from the germline V gene (reference sequence). CDR3 length equals 13 residues. The CDR3 DNA is TGTGCCAGCAGCCAAGCGTCTAGCGGTGAGCAGTTCTTC. Encoded protein: CASSQASSGEQFF.

This chain connects TRBV27 to TRBJ2-7, with 11 bases that match TRBD2. V shed 2 bases, J shed 3 bases, and the junction held 3 bases outside the gene matches. Germline CDR1 reads MNHEY; CDR2 reads SMNVEV (reference sequence). There are 15 residues in the CDR3. CDR3 sequence: CASSLLAGGHYEQYF. CDR3 nucleotides: TGTGCCAGCAGTTTACTAGCGGGAGGCCACTACGAGCAGTACTTC.

The V call is TRBV4-1, the J call TRBJ2-2; 7 positions agree with TRBD1. The CDR3 covers 16 residues. Per the germline V gene, CDR1 is MGHRA and CDR2 is YSYEKL. V gave up 4 bases and J gave up 1 base; unmatched junction bases: 6. CDR3 residues: CASSLRDSLNTGELFF. CDR3 nucleotide sequence: TGCGCCAGCAGCCTACGGGACAGCCTGAACACCGGGGAGCTGTTTTTT.

The chain couples TRBV27 to TRBJ1-2, with 12 nucleotides matching TRBD1. J was trimmed by 7 bases and V by 2 bases; bases with no gene match: 2. CDR1 is MNHEY, CDR2 SMNVEV, per germline (reference sequence). The CDR3 runs 14 residues. CDR3 bases: TGTGCCAGCAGTTTAGGGACAGGGGGCACTGGCTACACCTTC. Amino acids: CASSLGTGGTGYTF.

V usage is TRBV24-1 and J usage is TRBJ2-3; D perhaps matches TRBD1 (6 bases). This CDR3 comprises 14 residues. The germline V gene has CDR1 KGHDR and CDR2 SFDVKD. Trimming stripped 2 bases from V and 2 bases from J, with 7 bases between. The CDR3 protein is CATSDWDNTDTQYF. The CDR3 DNA reads TGTGCCACCAGTGATTGGGACAACACAGATACGCAGTATTTT.

By frequency in the sample, this clone is medium-sized. J is TRBJ2-7 and V is TRBV4-3; 11 bases fit TRBD1. Germline V gene data show CDR1 as LGHNA and CDR2 as YSLEER. V lost 1 base, J lost 4 bases, and 6 bases stayed unmatched. The CDR3 is 16 residues long. CDR3 in amino acids: CASSQGGGTGGYEQYF. CDR3 in DNA: TGCGCCAGCAGCCAAGGCGGGGGGACAGGGGGTTACGAGCAGTACTTC.

This chain links TRBV4-1 with TRBJ2-3; TRBD2 agrees at 13 bases. The CDR3 has 16 residues. The germline V gene encodes CDR1 MGHRA and CDR2 YSYEKL. After removal of 6 bases from V and 6 bases from J, the junction contained 9 bases not matched to a gene. CDR3 amino acids: CASSRGLAGERDTQYF. The DNA of the CDR3 is TGCGCCAGCAGTCGAGGACTAGCGGGGGAGCGGGATACGCAGTATTTT.